Detailed here is one TCR beta chain. Antigen unknown. Researchers ran the PCR with 60 Vbeta and 13 Jbeta primers. Authors' processing steps: A later analysis counted 80 million or so unique TCR beta chains, about 10 million shared. Only in-frame clones appear in the TCRdb table, and some are missing; sequencing was by immunoSEQ multiplex PCR. The V and J calls and clone size were taken over from that table, and D and trimming were inferred from the DNA. The sample carries 100,000 or so clones, about 81% recorded once. This sample is drawn from a study of cytomegalovirus exposure and HLA in healthy donors. Study observations and caveats: Reportedly, fewer N-insertions than the 666-donor mean appeared in an Asian-associated ancestry cluster in a later analysis. With further analysis later on, most CMV-associated TCR beta chains appeared HLA-restricted. According to reports, the classifier identified cytomegalovirus status with high specificity and sensitivity.

Germline V gene lookup returns CDR1 SGHDT and CDR2 YYEEEE. This CDR3 spans 14 amino acids. V shed 0 bases, J shed 6 bases, and the junction held 4 bases outside the gene matches. Sequencing was performed on PBMCs. The chain recombines TRBV5-6 with TRBJ2-3, with 7 bases fitting TRBD2. The TCR was taken from a man aged 40-50 years in good health and CMV-seropositive. The CDR3 reads CASSLGLATDTQYF. DNA for the CDR3: TGTGCCAGCAGCTTGGGACTAGCAACGGATACGCAGTATTTT.